These 12 T cell receptor beta chains were all obtained from the same sample, sequenced in a study of early T cells in non-severe SARS-CoV-2 infection. Using its own MiXCR run on the 5' RACE reads, TCRdb lists one record per CDR3 protein. In the table there are some 98,000 distinct CDR3 sequences, approximately 10% of which are singletons. Specimen: whole blood. The receptors originated from an adult who was a healthcare worker with PCR-confirmed SARS-CoV-2 infection or an uninfected control (not recorded which).

At least ten counts were recorded for this clonotype. The rearrangement joins TRBV5-5 to TRBJ2-7, with TRBD1 identical over 8 bases. V gave up 2 bases and J gave up 4 bases; unmatched junction bases: 5. The CDR3 contains 14 residues. The germline CDR1 and CDR2 sequences are SGHKS and YYEKEE (reference sequence). The CDR3 is CASSFYRGAYEQYF. DNA for the CDR3: TGTGCCAGCAGCTTCTACAGGGGGGCGTACGAGCAGTACTTC.

The table lists this clonotype with many counts. V gene TRBV20-1 combines with J gene TRBJ2-5; D unclear. Trimming shortened V by 1 base and J by 3 bases, and 6 bases separated the two germline ends. This CDR3 has 12 amino acids. The germline CDR1 and CDR2 sequences are DFQATT and SNEGSKA (reference sequence). The CDR3 spells CSARGIEETQYF. CDR3 DNA: TGCAGTGCTAGAGGGATTGAAGAGACCCAGTACTTC.

The V and J genes are TRBV12-3 or TRBV12-4 and TRBJ1-4; tentative D call: TRBD1 (6 bases). This CDR3 is 15 amino acids long. The ends were cut back, 6 bases at V and 1 base at J, with 12 bases in the middle. CDR3 residues: CASRPDRLTNEKLFF. For the CDR3, the DNA is TGTGCCAGCAGACCGGACAGATTAACTAATGAAAAACTGTTTTTT.

The gene calls are TRBV6-1 and TRBJ1-5, with unresolved D. Looked up from germline, CDR1 is MNHNS and CDR2 is SASEGT. The CDR3 is 13 residues long. Deletions cut 8 bases from V and 5 bases from J, with 13 bases between. In nucleotides, the CDR3 is TGTGCCAGCTATGGCAGCGGCCATCAGCCCCAGCATTTT. Its protein product is CASYGSGHQPQHF.

To note about this clonotype: Germline and junction disagree at one end, which may indicate a read error. The rearrangement uses TRBV7-7 and TRBJ2-2, with a weak D call TRBD1 (5 bases). This CDR3 has 13 amino acids. From germline, CDR1 is SSHAT and CDR2 FNYEAQ (reference sequence). The CDR3 region is CASSPTGTGELFF. The CDR3 region has the DNA TGTGCTAGCAGCCCAACAGGCACCGGGGAGCTGTTTTTT.

This clonotype was found many times. The genes are TRBV9 and TRBJ2-2, with no clear D. The ends were cut back, 0 bases at V and 0 bases at J, with 9 bases in the middle. Germline V lookup: CDR1 SGDLS, CDR2 YYNGEE. The CDR3 is made up of 16 amino acids. CDR3 amino acids: CASSVVSGANTGELFF. The CDR3 coding sequence is TGTGCCAGCAGCGTAGTTTCCGGCGCGAACACCGGGGAGCTGTTTTTT.

In its sample, this clonotype was seen a few times. The V call is TRBV29-1, the J call TRBJ2-5; 10 bases match TRBD2. This CDR3 is built from 16 residues. Germline trimming cut 0 bases from V and 2 bases from J; bases unmatched to any gene: 6. Germline loops: CDR1 SQVTM, CDR2 ANQGSEA. The CDR3 loop reads CSVEDQSSGGQETQYF. CDR3 DNA sequence: TGCAGCGTTGAAGATCAGTCTAGCGGGGGTCAAGAGACCCAGTACTTC. The full variable domain, rest sourced from reference TRBV29-1 and TRBJ2-5, is SAVISQKPSRDICQRGTSLTIQCQVDSQVTMMFWYRQQPGQSLTLIATANQGSEATYESGFVIDKFPISRPNLTFSTLTVSNMSPEDSSIYLCSVEDQSSGGQETQYFGPGTRLLVL.

V gene TRBV7-2 combines with J gene TRBJ1-5; 8 bases map to TRBD1. From germline, CDR1 is SGHTA and CDR2 FQGNSA. V gave up 5 bases and J gave up 4 bases; unmatched junction bases: 7. This CDR3 is built from 15 residues. The CDR3: CASSAWTGRNQPQHF. The CDR3 bases are TGTGCCAGCAGCGCCTGGACAGGGAGGAATCAGCCCCAGCATTTT.

This clonotype showed up many times. The V and J genes are TRBV20-1 and TRBJ2-3, with D possibly TRBD1 on 6 matching bases. Germline V CDR1 and CDR2: DFQATT, SNEGSKA (reference sequence). The CDR3 has 13 amino acids. V was shortened by 3 bases and J by 0 bases, with 7 bases between the two germline ends. CDR3 loop: CSARQGSTDTQYF. The CDR3 bases are TGCAGTGCTAGGCAGGGGAGCACAGATACGCAGTATTTT.

This clonotype was observed a few times. The rearrangement links TRBV30 to TRBJ1-2; D is undetermined. V dropped 2 bases and J dropped 8 bases, with 15 bases sitting between them. The CDR3 has 13 residues. Per germline, CDR1 GTSNPN and CDR2 SVGIG (reference sequence). The CDR3 region has the DNA TGTGCCTGGAGTCTACTGCTTACCGGAGGCTACACCTTC. This translates into CAWSLLLTGGYTF.

This chain uses TRBV15 with TRBJ2-3; D is undetermined. Germline V gene data show CDR1 as LNHNV and CDR2 as YYDKDF (reference sequence). The V and J ends lost 3 bases and 3 bases respectively, with 7 bases between them. The CDR3 contains 13 residues. The chain's CDR3 is CATSRETTDTQYF. The CDR3 region has the DNA TGTGCCACCAGCAGGGAGACAACAGATACGCAGTATTTT.

This chain uses TRBV11-2 with TRBJ1-1; no definite D call. The V end lost 1 base, the J end lost 11 bases, and 20 bases lay between the germline ends. This CDR3 has 15 amino acids. Looked up from germline, CDR1 is SGHAT and CDR2 is FQNNGV. CDR3 loop: CASSLVGLVSEGAFF. CDR3 in DNA: TGTGCCAGCAGCTTAGTTGGTTTGGTCAGCGAGGGCGCTTTCTTT.